One and the same sample provided the 5 T cell receptor beta chains below, sequenced in a study of shared clonotypes between healthy human individuals. Measured with immunoSEQ multiplex PCR; TCRdb has only the in-frame clones, and not every one. The sample contains about 1.5 million clones, approximately 98% of which appear only once. Sequencing used naive CD4+ T cells sorted from blood. Subset of the sample: CD45RA+ positively selected. The receptors derive from a young man in good health.

The rearrangement uses TRBV29-1 and TRBJ2-5; TRBD2 matches 7 bases. Germline CDR1 reads SQVTM; CDR2 reads ANQGSEA. CDR3 length equals 14 residues. V shed 7 bases, J shed 3 bases, and the junction held 11 bases outside the gene matches. The CDR3 sequence: CSADPWGGEETQYF. CDR3 coding DNA: TGCAGCGCCGATCCCTGGGGGGGGGAAGAGACCCAGTACTTC.

J is TRBJ2-3 and V is TRBV7-9, with 7 bases that match TRBD1. CDR3 length equals 14 residues. V shed 5 bases and J 5 bases; nucleotides not matched to a gene: 7. The V gene's germline CDR1 is SEHNR and CDR2 FQNEAQ (reference sequence). The CDR3 region is CASSQITGVDTQYF. The CDR3 DNA reads TGTGCCAGCAGCCAAATTACAGGGGTAGATACGCAGTATTTT.

Turning to this clone: Other DNA sequences in this sample translate to the same CDR3. This chain connects TRBV10-3 to TRBJ1-2; the D is unclear. The V end was cut by 4 bases, the J end by 5 bases, with 8 bases between. This CDR3 contains 12 residues. The V gene's germline CDR1 is ENHRY and CDR2 SYGVKD. CDR3 loop: CAISGQNYGYTF. DNA for the CDR3: TGTGCCATCAGTGGGCAGAATTATGGCTACACCTTC.

V is TRBV10-2 and J is TRBJ2-1; 11 nucleotides align to TRBD1. From germline, CDR1 is WSHSY and CDR2 SAAADI. V dropped 7 bases and J dropped 3; count of bases not matched to a gene: 8. The CDR3 runs 16 residues. This CDR3 reads CASTDTGTGGYNEQFF. In DNA form, the CDR3 reads TGCGCCAGCACCGATACCGGGACAGGGGGCTACAATGAGCAGTTCTTC.

The CDR3 DNA is TGTGCCTGGACGATGGACGCGGGCAGGAACACTGAAGCTTTCTTT. Protein product: CAWTMDAGRNTEAFF. V gene TRBV30 combines with J gene TRBJ1-1; no clear D gene. Per germline, CDR1 GTSNPN and CDR2 SVGIG (reference sequence). This CDR3 is built from 15 residues. Trimming took 4 bases from V and 1 from J, leaving 16 bases between them.